The clone carrying this TCR beta chain was found a few times. CDR1 is SEHNR and CDR2 is FQNEAQ in the germline V gene (reference sequence). The CDR3 consists of 15 residues. The V segment lost 2 bases and the J segment 3 bases; nucleotides outside the gene matches: 6. These data originate in a study of identical twins. In TCRdb, the 5' RACE reads were re-called with MiXCR into one record per CDR3 protein. In the table there are some 730,000 distinct CDR3 sequences, 15% to 20% of which are singletons. This sample was shared with a second study, whose subject was T cells expressing NK-cell markers. Per that paper: With respect to HCMV, seven of the eight sequenced donors were seropositive, and one was seronegative.

The receptor comes from a woman aged 18-29 years in good health. What was sequenced was PBMCs. The chain couples TRBV7-9 to TRBJ2-5; TRBD1 agrees at 7 bases. The CDR3 DNA is TGTGCCAGCAGCTTATATTCTCAGGGGGAAGAGACCCAGTACTTC. Amino acid sequence: CASSLYSQGEETQYF.